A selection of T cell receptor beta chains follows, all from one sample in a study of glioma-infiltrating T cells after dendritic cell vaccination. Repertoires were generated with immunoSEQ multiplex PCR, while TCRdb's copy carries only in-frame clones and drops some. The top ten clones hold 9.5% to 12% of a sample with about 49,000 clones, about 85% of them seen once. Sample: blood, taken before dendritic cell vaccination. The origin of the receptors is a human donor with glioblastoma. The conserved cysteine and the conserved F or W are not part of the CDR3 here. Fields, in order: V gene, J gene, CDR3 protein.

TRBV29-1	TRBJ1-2	SVEEGAGVQNGYT
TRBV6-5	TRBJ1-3	ASSVRGSGNTIY
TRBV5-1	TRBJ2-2	ASSLAGGAGELF
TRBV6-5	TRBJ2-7	ASSYSGDRGLGEQY
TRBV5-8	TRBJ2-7	ASSSIGTGFHEQY
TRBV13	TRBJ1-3	ASSLLVASGNTIY
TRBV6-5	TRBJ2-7	ASSPGQTSYEQY
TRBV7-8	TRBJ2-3	ASSLAVGASGGITTDTQY
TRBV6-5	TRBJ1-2	ASSLGGLDYGYT
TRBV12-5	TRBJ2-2	ASGLFPGTGVNTGELF
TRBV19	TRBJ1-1	ASSIDPGTAMNTEAF
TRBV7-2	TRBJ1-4	ASSLDQTEKKLF
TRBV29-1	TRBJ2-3	SVEQRGTDTQY
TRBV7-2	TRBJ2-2	ASSLTLGQRNTGELF
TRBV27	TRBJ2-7	ASIRTGTGGLYEQY
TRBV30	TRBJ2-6	ARKTGGSPGANVLT
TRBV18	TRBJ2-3	AELAAESTDTQY
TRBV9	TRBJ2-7	ASSVVQRQGAGEQY
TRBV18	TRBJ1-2	ASSPRKTGDDGYT
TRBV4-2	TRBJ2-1	ASSARQLAGDGNEQF
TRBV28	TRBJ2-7	ASTRGQASYEQY
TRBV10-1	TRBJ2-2	ASSEFGGRELF
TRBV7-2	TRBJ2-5	ASSLGETGGVETQY
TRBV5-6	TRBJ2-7	ASSLGGRNEQY
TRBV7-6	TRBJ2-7	ASSTSGTGFYEQY
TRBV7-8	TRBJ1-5	ASSLAGQPQH
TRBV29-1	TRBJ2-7	SATGTSVEYEQY
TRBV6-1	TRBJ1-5	ASSWGSQPQH
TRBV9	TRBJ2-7	ASSAAGTSDYEQY
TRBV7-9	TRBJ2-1	ASSLELHNEQF
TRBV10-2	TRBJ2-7	ASSDSPRQGALVTYEQY
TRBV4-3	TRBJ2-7	ASSQEASGSDYEQY
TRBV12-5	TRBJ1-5	ASGEGGDWAQPQH
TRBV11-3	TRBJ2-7	ASSLRGTGDEQY
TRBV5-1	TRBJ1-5	ASSLGQGAQPQH
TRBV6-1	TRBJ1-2	ASSVRQGYGYT
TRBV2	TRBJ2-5	ASSASVLAVSRETQY
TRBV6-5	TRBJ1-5	ASSSGETSNQPQH
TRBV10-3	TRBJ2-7	AISPGVNAYEQY
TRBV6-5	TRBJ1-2	ASSAGQGVGYT
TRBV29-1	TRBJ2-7	SVETGLGGGYEQY
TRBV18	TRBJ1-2	ASSPMFRDRVAGYT
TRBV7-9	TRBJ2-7	ASSSRQGVLAPLDEQY
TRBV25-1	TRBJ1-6	ASSEYLPGGSPLH
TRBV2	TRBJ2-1	ASSRTSGGAINNEQF
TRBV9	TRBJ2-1	ASGRASGPYNEQF
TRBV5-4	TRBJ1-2	ASSSKTTVKANYGYT
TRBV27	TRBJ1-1	ASSILRTGATEAF
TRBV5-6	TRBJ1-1	ASSLIDRGIEAF
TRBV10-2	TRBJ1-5	ASGGEEIYQPQH
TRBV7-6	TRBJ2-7	ASSLGGRGGYEQY
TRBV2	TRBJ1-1	ASRSRTGGEGTEAF
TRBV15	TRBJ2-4	ATSRAGAGEAKNIQY
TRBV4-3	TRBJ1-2	ASSQGPGGYGYT
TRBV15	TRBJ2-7	ATEGEPKLGRQY
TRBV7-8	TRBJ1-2	ASSFRDVAYGYT
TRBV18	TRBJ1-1	ASSHPGQGTGEAF